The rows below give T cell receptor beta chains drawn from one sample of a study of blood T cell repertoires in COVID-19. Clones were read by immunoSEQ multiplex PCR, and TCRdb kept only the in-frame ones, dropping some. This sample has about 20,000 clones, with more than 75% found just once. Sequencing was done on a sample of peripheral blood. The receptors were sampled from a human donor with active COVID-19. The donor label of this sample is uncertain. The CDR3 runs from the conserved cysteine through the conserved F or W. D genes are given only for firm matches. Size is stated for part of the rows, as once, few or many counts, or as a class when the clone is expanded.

cdr3_nt: TGTGCCAGCAGACCTCCGGGGTACGAGCAGTACTTC
cdr3_aa: CASRPPGYEQYF
clone_size: .
d_call: .
j_call: TRBJ2-7
v_call: TRBV6-5

cdr3_nt: TGTGCCAGCAGTTTCGGAGACAGGGCGGCGGTTGGAGGCTACACCTTC
cdr3_aa: CASSFGDRAAVGGYTF
clone_size: .
d_call: TRBD1
j_call: TRBJ1-2
v_call: TRBV6-5

cdr3_nt: TGTGCCAGCAGTTACAAGTTCTTAGCGGGAGGGCTGGACCATGAGCAGTTCTTC
cdr3_aa: CASSYKFLAGGLDHEQFF
clone_size: .
d_call: TRBD2
j_call: TRBJ2-1
v_call: TRBV27

cdr3_nt: TGCGCCAGCAGTCAATCCGGAAAAGGGAGCTCCTACGAGCAGTACTTC
cdr3_aa: CASSQSGKGSSYEQYF
clone_size: .
d_call: .
j_call: TRBJ2-7
v_call: TRBV23-1

cdr3_nt: TGCGCCAGCAGCCTCCTCTCTGGGGCCAACGTCCTGACTTTC
cdr3_aa: CASSLLSGANVLTF
clone_size: .
d_call: .
j_call: TRBJ2-6
v_call: TRBV4-3

cdr3_nt: TGTGCCAGCAGTTTATTGAGAGGAAACGGCTACACCTTC
cdr3_aa: CASSLLRGNGYTF
clone_size: .
d_call: .
j_call: TRBJ1-2
v_call: TRBV28

cdr3_nt: TGTGCCAGTAGTTCCCAGCGGTGGGCGGCATCCAATGAGCAGTTCTTC
cdr3_aa: CASSSQRWAASNEQFF
clone_size: .
d_call: .
j_call: TRBJ2-1
v_call: TRBV19

cdr3_nt: TGTGCCAGCAGCTTGGCAGGGACAGGGGGAACTAGCACAGATACGCAGTATTTT
cdr3_aa: CASSLAGTGGTSTDTQYF
clone_size: .
d_call: TRBD1
j_call: TRBJ2-3
v_call: TRBV7-9

cdr3_nt: TGTGCCAGTACCCCTTTCCGGACAGGCGGCCAAGAGACCCAGTACTTC
cdr3_aa: CASTPFRTGGQETQYF
clone_size: .
d_call: TRBD1
j_call: TRBJ2-5
v_call: TRBV19

cdr3_nt: TGTGCCACCAGTGATTCAAACAGCCCGAACACCGGGGAGCTGTTTTTT
cdr3_aa: CATSDSNSPNTGELFF
clone_size: .
d_call: .
j_call: TRBJ2-2
v_call: TRBV24-1

cdr3_nt: TGTGCCAGCAGTCTACAGGGAAATAACAAAAACATTCAGTACTTC
cdr3_aa: CASSLQGNNKNIQYF
clone_size: .
d_call: .
j_call: TRBJ2-4
v_call: TRBV7-9

cdr3_nt: TGTGCCGGCAGTTACCCGGCCGGGTTGGCCGGCAACACCGGGGAGCTGTTTTTT
cdr3_aa: CAGSYPAGLAGNTGELFF
clone_size: .
d_call: .
j_call: TRBJ2-2
v_call: TRBV6-2/TRBV6-3

cdr3_nt: TGTGCCAGCACCCGGGGGGGTGGTGAAAAACTGTTTTTT
cdr3_aa: CASTRGGGEKLFF
clone_size: .
d_call: .
j_call: TRBJ1-4
v_call: TRBV2

cdr3_nt: TGTGCCAGCAGCGTAGGCCCCGGTAGCACAGATACGCAGTATTTT
cdr3_aa: CASSVGPGSTDTQYF
clone_size: .
d_call: .
j_call: TRBJ2-3
v_call: TRBV9

cdr3_nt: TGTGCCTGGAGTGGCGAACAGGGATGGACTGAAGCTTTCTTT
cdr3_aa: CAWSGEQGWTEAFF
clone_size: .
d_call: .
j_call: TRBJ1-1
v_call: TRBV30

cdr3_nt: TGCGCCAGCAGCTTGAGGACAGGGGGAGCTCGGAACACTGAAGCTTTCTTT
cdr3_aa: CASSLRTGGARNTEAFF
clone_size: .
d_call: TRBD1
j_call: TRBJ1-1
v_call: TRBV5-1

cdr3_nt: TGTGCCAGCACCGAGACTAGTTCCGGGGAGCTGTTTTTT
cdr3_aa: CASTETSSGELFF
clone_size: once
d_call: .
j_call: TRBJ2-2
v_call: TRBV6-5

cdr3_nt: TGTGCCAGCAGCGAGAGGGGTCGGACAGGGGGGGTCACCGGGGAGCTGTTTTTT
cdr3_aa: CASSERGRTGGVTGELFF
clone_size: .
d_call: TRBD1
j_call: TRBJ2-2
v_call: TRBV11-2

cdr3_nt: TGTGCCAGCAGTTACTCGCCAGGGTCCCCCACAGATACGCAGTATTTT
cdr3_aa: CASSYSPGSPTDTQYF
clone_size: .
d_call: .
j_call: TRBJ2-3
v_call: TRBV6-5

cdr3_nt: TGTGCCAGCAGTGAACAGGGGGCGGACTATGGCTACACCTTC
cdr3_aa: CASSEQGADYGYTF
clone_size: .
d_call: TRBD1
j_call: TRBJ1-2
v_call: TRBV6-1

cdr3_nt: TGTGCCAGCAGCTTAATTCTCGGGACTAATGAAAAACTGTTTTTT
cdr3_aa: CASSLILGTNEKLFF
clone_size: .
d_call: .
j_call: TRBJ1-4
v_call: TRBV7-8

cdr3_nt: TGCGCCAGCAGGACAGGCTGTCAGCCCCAGCATTTT
cdr3_aa: CASRTGCQPQHF
clone_size: .
d_call: .
j_call: TRBJ1-5
v_call: TRBV10-1

cdr3_nt: TGTGCCAGCTTTGAGTTCGGGAGCTCCTACGAGCAGTACTTC
cdr3_aa: CASFEFGSSYEQYF
clone_size: .
d_call: .
j_call: TRBJ2-7
v_call: TRBV6-5

cdr3_nt: TGTGCCAGCAGCTCGCCCCCGGGACAGCGTTCTGGAAACACCATATATTTT
cdr3_aa: CASSSPPGQRSGNTIYF
clone_size: .
d_call: TRBD1
j_call: TRBJ1-3
v_call: TRBV28

cdr3_nt: TGCAGCGTTCTTGCTGCGGGAGGGCCGAGGAACACCGGGGAGCTGTTTTTT
cdr3_aa: CSVLAAGGPRNTGELFF
clone_size: few
d_call: TRBD2
j_call: TRBJ2-2
v_call: TRBV29-1

cdr3_nt: TGTGCCAGCAGTTACCCGGCAGGGGGCGCGGAGACCCAGTACTTC
cdr3_aa: CASSYPAGGAETQYF
clone_size: .
d_call: TRBD1
j_call: TRBJ2-5
v_call: TRBV28

cdr3_nt: TGTGCCAGCAGCTTAGCTCCTAGCGGGGCTTCCTACGAGCAGTACTTC
cdr3_aa: CASSLAPSGASYEQYF
clone_size: .
d_call: TRBD2
j_call: TRBJ2-7
v_call: TRBV7-9

cdr3_nt: TGTGCCAGCAGCCAACCGACAGTAGGCTATGGCTACACCTTC
cdr3_aa: CASSQPTVGYGYTF
clone_size: .
d_call: .
j_call: TRBJ1-2
v_call: TRBV6-2/TRBV6-3

cdr3_nt: TGCGCCAGCAGCCAAGTGGGCCTACGGAATGAAAAACTGTTTTTT
cdr3_aa: CASSQVGLRNEKLFF
clone_size: .
d_call: .
j_call: TRBJ1-4
v_call: TRBV4-1

cdr3_nt: TGTGCCAGCTCTACCTACGCAAGCTCTGGAAACACCATATATTTT
cdr3_aa: CASSTYASSGNTIYF
clone_size: .
d_call: .
j_call: TRBJ1-3
v_call: TRBV7-9

cdr3_nt: TGTGCCAGCAGCCGTCTCTCGGCCAGGGTCTCCTACGAGCAGTACTTC
cdr3_aa: CASSRLSARVSYEQYF
clone_size: .
d_call: .
j_call: TRBJ2-7
v_call: TRBV5-6

cdr3_nt: TGTGCCAGCAGCTTGGGACTACCCGGGGAGACCCAGTACTTC
cdr3_aa: CASSLGLPGETQYF
clone_size: once
d_call: TRBD2
j_call: TRBJ2-5
v_call: TRBV11-3

cdr3_nt: TGTGCCAGCAGGGGGAGTTACGGCGACGAGCAGTTCTTC
cdr3_aa: CASRGSYGDEQFF
clone_size: once
d_call: .
j_call: TRBJ2-1
v_call: TRBV28

cdr3_nt: TGCAGCGTTGTCGAGGGGGGGGCTTACAATGAGCAGTTCTTC
cdr3_aa: CSVVEGGAYNEQFF
clone_size: .
d_call: .
j_call: TRBJ2-1
v_call: TRBV29-1

cdr3_nt: TGTGCCTGGACCTCGAGGGGGGACAGGGGGCAATCTAACTATGGCTACACCTTC
cdr3_aa: CAWTSRGDRGQSNYGYTF
clone_size: .
d_call: TRBD1
j_call: TRBJ1-2
v_call: TRBV30

cdr3_nt: TGTGCCAGCAGTTTAATTGCTGGCGGGACAGGGGGCTCTGGGGCCAACGTCCTGACTTTC
cdr3_aa: CASSLIAGGTGGSGANVLTF
clone_size: .
d_call: TRBD1
j_call: TRBJ2-6
v_call: TRBV28

cdr3_nt: TGTGCCAGCAGCAACCGGGACAGGGGACTATACGAGCAGTACTTC
cdr3_aa: CASSNRDRGLYEQYF
clone_size: few
d_call: TRBD1
j_call: TRBJ2-7
v_call: TRBV11-2

cdr3_nt: TGTGCCAGCAGGATCCAGAACGAGCAGTACTTC
cdr3_aa: CASRIQNEQYF
clone_size: .
d_call: .
j_call: TRBJ2-7
v_call: TRBV28

cdr3_nt: TGTGCCAGCAGTATACTAGCGACAGATACGCAGTATTTT
cdr3_aa: CASSILATDTQYF
clone_size: .
d_call: TRBD2
j_call: TRBJ2-3
v_call: TRBV2

cdr3_nt: TGCGCCAGCAGTCACCCGGGACTAGCGGAGCAGTTCTTC
cdr3_aa: CASSHPGLAEQFF
clone_size: .
d_call: TRBD2
j_call: TRBJ2-1
v_call: TRBV23-1

cdr3_nt: TGTGCCAGCAGCGAAACAGGGGGCGGCACTGAAGCTTTCTTT
cdr3_aa: CASSETGGGTEAFF
clone_size: few
d_call: TRBD1
j_call: TRBJ1-1
v_call: TRBV7-9

cdr3_nt: TGTGCCAGCGGTCTCCGGCAGGGGGCAAAGGGGTATGGCTACACCTTC
cdr3_aa: CASGLRQGAKGYGYTF
clone_size: few
d_call: TRBD1
j_call: TRBJ1-2
v_call: TRBV9

cdr3_nt: TGCGCCAGCAGCTTGGTAGCACCTGAGCAGTTCTTC
cdr3_aa: CASSLVAPEQFF
clone_size: .
d_call: .
j_call: TRBJ2-1
v_call: TRBV5-1

cdr3_nt: TGTGCCAGCAGCCTGGGACTCGAGACCCAGCATTTT
cdr3_aa: CASSLGLETQHF
clone_size: .
d_call: .
j_call: TRBJ1-5
v_call: TRBV5-8

cdr3_nt: TGCGCCAGCAGCTTGGTTGGGACAGGACCCTACGAGCAGTACTTC
cdr3_aa: CASSLVGTGPYEQYF
clone_size: .
d_call: TRBD1
j_call: TRBJ2-7
v_call: TRBV5-1

cdr3_nt: TGTGCCAGCAGTCCTAACGGACTAAAAGGACTAGCGGATTTCCAAGAGACCCAGTACTTC
cdr3_aa: CASSPNGLKGLADFQETQYF
clone_size: few
d_call: TRBD2
j_call: TRBJ2-5
v_call: TRBV27

cdr3_nt: TGTGCCAGCAGCTTAAGTTCTACCTCGGATACGCAGTATTTT
cdr3_aa: CASSLSSTSDTQYF
clone_size: .
d_call: .
j_call: TRBJ2-3
v_call: TRBV7-3

cdr3_nt: TGTGCCAGCAGAAAAGGGTCCACAGGGGACTCCTACGAGCAGTACTTC
cdr3_aa: CASRKGSTGDSYEQYF
clone_size: .
d_call: TRBD1
j_call: TRBJ2-7
v_call: TRBV2

cdr3_nt: TGTGCCAGCAGCCCGGGGACAGGGGGGTACAATGAGCAGTTCTTC
cdr3_aa: CASSPGTGGYNEQFF
clone_size: .
d_call: TRBD1
j_call: TRBJ2-1
v_call: TRBV7-9

cdr3_nt: TGTGCTAGTGGTTCGGGGGAAGGCTCTGGAAACACCATATATTTT
cdr3_aa: CASGSGEGSGNTIYF
clone_size: .
d_call: .
j_call: TRBJ1-3
v_call: TRBV12-5

cdr3_nt: TGTGCCAGCAGCGTTGGACAGGTCGCTCAGCCCCAGCATTTT
cdr3_aa: CASSVGQVAQPQHF
clone_size: .
d_call: TRBD1
j_call: TRBJ1-5
v_call: TRBV9

cdr3_nt: TGCGCCAGCAGCATAGGAGGAGATGAGCAGTTCTTC
cdr3_aa: CASSIGGDEQFF
clone_size: .
d_call: .
j_call: TRBJ2-1
v_call: TRBV5-1

cdr3_nt: TGCGCCAGCAGCTTCGGACAGAGTAACTACGAGCAGTACTTC
cdr3_aa: CASSFGQSNYEQYF
clone_size: .
d_call: .
j_call: TRBJ2-7
v_call: TRBV5-1